Included here is one TCR beta chain sequence, with context. Some clones are missing from TCRdb's copy, which holds only in-frame ones; the method was immunoSEQ multiplex PCR. The data contain 300,000 to 500,000 clones, roughly nine tenths of them singletons. The treatment is: about 20 received Ad26.COV2.S at low or high dose, single or two shots; 5 received placebo; per-sample allocation not given. Repertoires come from day 63 after the first vaccine or placebo injection. The entry originates in a study of Ad26.COV2.S vaccination and SARS-CoV-2 variants. The overall study: COV1001, an Ad26.COV2.S trial, supplied this vaccine-arm donor.

The CDR3 has 16 residues. Germline lookup yields CDR1 MGHRA and CDR2 YSYEKL. Deletions cut 0 bases from V and 7 bases from J, with 19 bases between. The V and J genes are TRBV4-1 and TRBJ2-7; the D gene is possibly TRBD1 (6 bases). The source is a person aged 18-60 years who received the Ad26.COV2.S COVID-19 vaccine or a placebo. The sample in question was peripheral blood, obtained in a trial of Ad26.COV2.S vaccine versus placebo. CDR3 sequence reads: CASSQEARGQLEEQYF. The CDR3 region has the DNA TGCGCCAGCAGCCAAGAAGCTCGTGGACAGTTAGAAGAGCAGTACTTC.